This TCR beta chain is drawn from a study of vaccination and CD4 T cells after COVID-19. This CDR3 is built from 18 residues. In the case of this clonotype: The antigen is undetermined.

The study sequenced cultured CD4+ T cell DNA using the Oncomine TCR Beta short-read assay. TCRdb re-analysed the PCR reads in MiXCR, keeping a single row per CDR3 protein. The sample includes some 9,600 distinct CDR3 sequences, about three fifths of them seen just once. The treatment is: approximately nine-day PBMC culture with coronavirus spike peptide pools or control peptides (ViraFEST assay). Material: CD4+ T cells from blood, cultured in vitro. The receptor was isolated from a human donor who had recovered from COVID-19. The gene calls are TRBV21-1 and TRBJ2-3; TRBD2, the table's D call, was not compared with the DNA. TRBV21-1 is a listed pseudogene. Here the CDR3 reads CASSKAYSRAGSTDTQYF. CDR3 nucleotides: TGTGCCAGCAGCAAAGCATATAGTCGGGCAGGAAGCACAGATACGCAGTATTTT.